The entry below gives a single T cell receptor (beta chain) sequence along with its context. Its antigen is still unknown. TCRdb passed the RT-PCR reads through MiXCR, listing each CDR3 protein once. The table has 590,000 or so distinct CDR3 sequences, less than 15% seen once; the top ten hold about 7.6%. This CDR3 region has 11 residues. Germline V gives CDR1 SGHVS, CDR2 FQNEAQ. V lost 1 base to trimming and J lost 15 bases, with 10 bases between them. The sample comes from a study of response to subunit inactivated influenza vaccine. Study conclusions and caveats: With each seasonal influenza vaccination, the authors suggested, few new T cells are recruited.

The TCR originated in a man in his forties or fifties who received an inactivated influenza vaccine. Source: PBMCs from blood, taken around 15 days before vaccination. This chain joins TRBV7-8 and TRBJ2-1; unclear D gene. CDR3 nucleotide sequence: TGTGCCAGCAGCTTAGACTCGGCGAGGTTCTTC. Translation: CASSLDSARFF.